The rows below give T cell receptor beta chains drawn from one sample of a study of cytomegalovirus exposure and HLA in healthy donors. TCRdb's table, derived via immunoSEQ multiplex PCR, lists solely in-frame clones and lacks some. The sample carries roughly 120,000 clones, 65% to 90% recorded once. Sequenced input: PBMCs. The source of these receptors is a woman in her thirties or forties in good health and CMV-seronegative. CDR3s include the opening cysteine and the closing phenylalanine or tryptophan. Fields, in order: V gene, J gene, clone size, D gene, CDR3 protein, CDR3 DNA. A D gene is named only where the DNA matches it firmly. Clone sizes are given selectively: once, few, many, or a class where the clone is expanded.

V: TRBV5-1; J: TRBJ2-1; size: -; D: TRBD2; CDR3: CASSFSGRPYNEQFF; DNA: TGCGCCAGCAGCTTTAGCGGGAGGCCCTACAATGAGCAGTTCTTC
V: TRBV5-6; J: TRBJ2-1; size: -; D: TRBD2; CDR3: CASSGSVAGGRRAHEQFF; DNA: TGTGCCAGCAGCGGGAGCGTAGCGGGGGGGCGTAGAGCCCATGAGCAGTTCTTC
V: TRBV21-1; J: TRBJ2-7; size: -; D: -; CDR3: CASSQEGEQFYEQYF; DNA: TGTGCCAGCAGCCAGGAAGGTGAACAGTTCTACGAGCAGTACTTC
V: TRBV5-1; J: TRBJ2-1; size: -; D: TRBD2; CDR3: CASRSSGSSYNEQFF; DNA: TGCGCCAGCAGGTCTAGCGGGAGCTCCTACAATGAGCAGTTCTTC
V: TRBV7-2; J: TRBJ2-3; size: -; D: TRBD1; CDR3: CASSLGQGSTDTQYF; DNA: TGTGCCAGCAGCTTAGGACAGGGCTCCACAGATACGCAGTATTTT
V: TRBV4-3; J: TRBJ2-1; size: -; D: TRBD1; CDR3: CASSQVGGAYRRSSYNEQFF; DNA: TGCGCCAGCAGCCAAGTAGGGGGCGCTTATCGAAGGAGCTCCTACAATGAGCAGTTCTTC
V: TRBV6-1; J: TRBJ1-3; size: -; D: TRBD1; CDR3: CASETGGTGNTIYF; DNA: TGTGCCAGCGAGACAGGGGGCACCGGAAACACCATATATTTT
V: TRBV2; J: TRBJ2-5; size: -; D: -; CDR3: CASGGGGEETQYF; DNA: TGTGCCAGCGGGGGCGGGGGTGAAGAGACCCAGTACTTC
V: TRBV30; J: TRBJ2-3; size: -; D: -; CDR3: CAWSVERRDTQYF; DNA: TGTGCCTGGAGTGTTGAGCGCCGGGATACGCAGTATTTT
V: TRBV6-1; J: TRBJ1-2; size: -; D: TRBD1; CDR3: CASIRDSNYGYTF; DNA: TGTGCCAGCATTCGGGACAGCAACTATGGCTACACCTTC
V: TRBV25-1; J: TRBJ2-6; size: -; D: TRBD2; CDR3: CASSELGEGTGANVLTF; DNA: TGTGCCAGCAGTGAATTGGGGGAGGGTACTGGGGCCAACGTCCTGACTTTC
V: TRBV11-2; J: TRBJ2-7; size: -; D: TRBD2; CDR3: CASSLGGTSYEQYF; DNA: TGTGCCAGCAGCCTAGGAGGGACTAGCTACGAGCAGTACTTC
V: TRBV18; J: TRBJ2-7; size: -; D: TRBD2; CDR3: CASSSTGLAGHEQYF; DNA: TGTGCCAGCTCATCAACGGGACTAGCGGGACACGAGCAGTACTTC
V: TRBV6-5; J: TRBJ1-5; size: -; D: TRBD1; CDR3: CASSTQGRGQPQHF; DNA: TGTGCCAGCAGCACACAGGGGCGGGGTCAGCCCCAGCATTTT
V: TRBV10-2; J: TRBJ1-5; size: once; D: -; CDR3: CASSESWGDRGPQHF; DNA: TGCGCCAGCAGTGAGTCTTGGGGGGACCGGGGGCCCCAGCATTTT
V: TRBV5-1; J: TRBJ2-2; size: once; D: TRBD2; CDR3: CASSGGTSAGELFF; DNA: TGCGCCAGCAGCGGGGGGACTAGCGCCGGGGAGCTGTTTTTT
V: TRBV5-1; J: TRBJ1-1; size: -; D: TRBD1; CDR3: CASSLGQGVSEAFF; DNA: TGCGCCAGCAGCTTGGGACAGGGGGTTTCCGAAGCTTTCTTT
V: TRBV7-2; J: TRBJ2-3; size: -; D: TRBD2; CDR3: CASSSRLAGPLTDTQYF; DNA: TGTGCCAGCAGCTCCAGACTAGCGGGACCCCTCACAGATACGCAGTATTTT
V: TRBV19; J: TRBJ2-5; size: -; D: -; CDR3: CASAPLDTPPETQYF; DNA: TGTGCCAGCGCCCCCCTTGACACCCCACCGGAGACCCAGTACTTC
V: TRBV18; J: TRBJ1-1; size: -; D: -; CDR3: CASSPPGGTEAFF; DNA: TGTGCCAGCTCACCCCCGGGGGGCACTGAAGCTTTCTTT
V: TRBV9; J: TRBJ2-3; size: -; D: TRBD2; CDR3: CASSVDSGGPTDTQYF; DNA: TGTGCCAGCAGCGTAGATTCGGGGGGGCCGACAGATACGCAGTATTTT
V: TRBV5-4; J: TRBJ2-2; size: -; D: TRBD1; CDR3: CASSDLGDRGITGELFF; DNA: TGTGCCAGCAGCGATTTGGGGGACAGGGGTATAACCGGGGAGCTGTTTTTT
V: TRBV5-1; J: TRBJ2-1; size: -; D: TRBD1; CDR3: CASSGMRTGRAYNEQFF; DNA: TGCGCCAGCAGCGGGATGAGGACAGGGCGAGCCTACAATGAGCAGTTCTTC
V: TRBV5-1; J: TRBJ1-3; size: -; D: -; CDR3: CASSKDRTSSGNTIYF; DNA: TGCGCCAGCAGCAAAGACAGAACAAGCTCTGGAAACACCATATATTTT
V: TRBV4-3; J: TRBJ1-4; size: -; D: -; CDR3: CASSQDRGSNEKLFF; DNA: TGCGCCAGCAGCCAAGATCGGGGTTCAAATGAAAAACTGTTTTTT
V: TRBV28; J: TRBJ1-5; size: -; D: -; CDR3: CASSDRDTKPPYSNQPQHF; DNA: TGTGCCAGCAGTGATAGAGACACCAAACCCCCTTATAGCAATCAGCCCCAGCATTTT
V: TRBV6-1; J: TRBJ1-1; size: -; D: -; CDR3: CASSEQGYTEAFF; DNA: TGTGCCAGCAGTGAACAGGGCTACACTGAAGCTTTCTTT
V: TRBV20-1; J: TRBJ2-4; size: -; D: TRBD1; CDR3: CSARQGERAYF; DNA: TGCAGTGCACGACAGGGTGAGAGGGCGTACTTC
V: TRBV5-1; J: TRBJ1-3; size: -; D: TRBD1; CDR3: CASSNRGPGNTIYF; DNA: TGCGCCAGCTCAAACAGGGGGCCTGGAAACACCATATATTTT
V: TRBV7-2; J: TRBJ1-5; size: -; D: -; CDR3: CASSPGDLRPQHF; DNA: TGTGCCAGCAGCCCAGGGGACCTCAGGCCCCAGCATTTT
V: TRBV28; J: TRBJ2-7; size: -; D: TRBD1; CDR3: CASSPQGTGALDF; DNA: TGTGCCAGCAGTCCCCAAGGGACAGGTGCTTTGGACTTC
V: TRBV7-2; J: TRBJ2-7; size: -; D: -; CDR3: CASSLPSAYEQYF; DNA: TGTGCCAGCAGCTTACCGTCAGCGTACGAGCAGTACTTC
V: TRBV7-6; J: TRBJ1-4; size: -; D: -; CDR3: CASSSTGSTTNEKLFF; DNA: TGTGCCAGCAGCTCCACCGGGTCGACGACGAATGAAAAACTGTTTTTT
V: TRBV18; J: TRBJ1-5; size: -; D: TRBD1; CDR3: CASSPETGAGNQPQHF; DNA: TGTGCCAGCTCACCAGAGACAGGGGCAGGCAATCAGCCCCAGCATTTT
V: TRBV30; J: TRBJ1-1; size: few; D: -; CDR3: CAWSARNTEAFF; DNA: TGTGCCTGGAGCGCCAGAAACACTGAAGCTTTCTTT
V: TRBV19; J: TRBJ1-4; size: -; D: -; CDR3: CASSMSGNEKLFF; DNA: TGTGCCAGTAGTATGTCCGGTAATGAAAAACTGTTTTTT
V: TRBV7-7; J: TRBJ2-1; size: -; D: -; CDR3: CASSLSGINNEQFF; DNA: TGTGCCAGCAGCTTATCCGGGATCAACAATGAGCAGTTCTTC
V: TRBV29-1; J: TRBJ1-3; size: -; D: -; CDR3: CSVAGGGNTIYF; DNA: TGCAGCGTTGCCGGGGGGGGAAACACCATATATTTT
V: TRBV4-1; J: TRBJ2-7; size: -; D: TRBD1; CDR3: CASSPSGQGDEQYF; DNA: TGCGCCAGCAGCCCCTCGGGACAGGGTGACGAGCAGTACTTC
V: TRBV4-3; J: TRBJ2-3; size: once; D: -; CDR3: CASSQETIPNTDTQYF; DNA: TGCGCCAGCAGCCAAGAGACTATCCCGAACACAGATACGCAGTATTTT
V: TRBV15; J: TRBJ2-5; size: -; D: TRBD1; CDR3: CATSGRDRYQETQYF; DNA: TGTGCCACCAGCGGACGGGACAGGTACCAAGAGACCCAGTACTTC
V: TRBV27; J: TRBJ1-2; size: once; D: TRBD1; CDR3: CASSTYRGGNYGYTF; DNA: TGTGCCAGCAGTACCTACAGGGGGGGTAACTATGGCTACACCTTC
V: TRBV29-1; J: TRBJ1-2; size: -; D: TRBD1; CDR3: CSVEGQGPLYGYTF; DNA: TGCAGCGTCGAGGGACAGGGCCCCCTCTATGGCTACACCTTC
V: TRBV6-5; J: TRBJ1-3; size: -; D: -; CDR3: CASSFGGISGNTIYF; DNA: TGTGCCAGCAGTTTTGGGGGGATCTCTGGAAACACCATATATTTT
V: TRBV7-5; J: TRBJ2-7; size: -; D: -; CDR3: CARADRVSYEQYF; DNA: TGTGCCAGAGCTGACAGGGTCTCCTACGAGCAGTACTTC
V: TRBV5-4; J: TRBJ2-3; size: -; D: TRBD1; CDR3: CASSLVEGGEPDTQYF; DNA: TGTGCCAGCAGCTTAGTAGAAGGGGGCGAGCCAGATACGCAGTATTTT
V: TRBV5-1; J: TRBJ1-4; size: -; D: -; CDR3: CASSYYSATNEKLFF; DNA: TGCGCCAGCAGCTATTACAGTGCAACTAATGAAAAACTGTTTTTT
V: TRBV11-2; J: TRBJ2-5; size: -; D: -; CDR3: CASSDSLAEPQETQYF; DNA: TGTGCCAGCAGCGATAGCTTAGCGGAGCCCCAAGAGACCCAGTACTTC
V: TRBV5-6; J: TRBJ2-1; size: -; D: TRBD1; CDR3: CASSLDRGNEQFF; DNA: TGTGCCAGCAGCTTAGACAGGGGGAATGAGCAGTTCTTC
V: TRBV5-4; J: TRBJ1-6; size: -; D: -; CDR3: CASSSDNSPLHF; DNA: TGTGCCAGCAGCTCTGATAATTCACCCCTCCACTTT
V: TRBV7-2; J: TRBJ2-5; size: -; D: TRBD1; CDR3: CASSPSGGRAQYF; DNA: TGTGCCAGCAGCCCCTCAGGGGGTAGGGCCCAGTACTTC
V: TRBV10-3; J: TRBJ1-2; size: once; D: -; CDR3: CATHRVGFDGYTF; DNA: TGTGCCACCCATCGAGTCGGTTTCGATGGCTACACCTTC
V: TRBV28; J: TRBJ2-7; size: -; D: TRBD2; CDR3: CASSRGLVKYEQYF; DNA: TGTGCCAGCAGCCGGGGACTAGTAAAGTACGAGCAGTACTTC
V: TRBV7-8; J: TRBJ1-2; size: -; D: -; CDR3: CASSLGGANYGYTF; DNA: TGTGCCAGCAGCTTAGGCGGTGCTAACTATGGCTACACCTTC
V: TRBV19; J: TRBJ2-3; size: -; D: TRBD2; CDR3: CASTGAGGPYTQYF; DNA: TGTGCCAGTACGGGGGCGGGGGGGCCATATACGCAGTATTTT